This T cell receptor (beta chain) was recorded in a study of blood T cells in healthy people across ages. A sample-barcoded 5' primer and a J-beta primer mix were used in a second PCR of roughly 7 to 11 cycles. One entry per CDR3 protein results from TCRdb running MiXCR on the 5' RACE reads. Among some 850,000 distinct CDR3 sequences, roughly 24% were seen once, and the ten largest hold less than 3.5%. Note on this clonotype: Its target is not known.

V lost 6 bases and J 0 bases, leaving 18 bases between the germline ends. CDR3 length: 16 amino acids. Germline CDR1 DFQATT, CDR2 SNEGSKA (reference sequence). Findings of the study overall: It was found that TCR beta diversity correlated strongly with the percentage of naive T cells.

These data also formed part of another study, on T cells of mothers and their children.

The receptor's source is a boy aged 5-17 years in good health. The sequencing sample was made of blood. The V call is TRBV20-1, the J call TRBJ2-1; tentatively, D is TRBD1 or TRBD2 (5 bases each). For the CDR3, the DNA is TGCAGTGCCGTCCCGCTGGCAGGGAGCTCCTACAATGAGCAGTTCTTC. It specifies CSAVPLAGSSYNEQFF.